One and the same sample provided the 9 T cell receptor beta chains below, sequenced in a study of shared clonotypes between healthy human individuals. TCRdb's copy holds only in-frame clones and misses some; the assay was immunoSEQ multiplex PCR. The sample carries about 1,500,000 clones, roughly 96% recorded once. Sample: naive CD4+ T cells sorted from blood. Subset in this sample: CD45RA+ positively selected. These receptors all come from a man aged 30 to 39 in good health.

This chain joins TRBV29-1 and TRBJ2-1, with 7 bases that match TRBD2. CDR3 length: 15 amino acids. Trimming cost V 5 bases and J 0 bases; bases outside gene matches: 7. CDR1 SQVTM and CDR2 ANQGSEA come from the germline V gene. CDR3 nucleotide sequence: TGCAGCGTTTATCTAGCGGATCACTCCTACAATGAGCAGTTCTTC. Protein product: CSVYLADHSYNEQFF.

The CDR3 nucleotides read TGTGCCAGCAGCTTAGATGGGACATATGGCTACACCTTC. Protein: CASSLDGTYGYTF. V is TRBV11-3 and J is TRBJ1-2; D may be TRBD1 (6 bases). Germline V gene data show CDR1 as SGHNT and CDR2 as YENEEA. This CDR3 contains 13 residues. Trimming removed 0 bases at V and 5 bases at J, with 7 bases between.

The genes are TRBV4-3 and TRBJ2-7; D not resolved. CDR3 length: 15 residues. Trimming cost V 0 bases and J 0 bases, with 9 bases left between them. Germline values: CDR1 LGHNA, CDR2 YSLEER. CDR3 nucleotides: TGCGCCAGCAGCCAAGAAGCACTGAGCTCCTACGAGCAGTACTTC. Its translation is CASSQEALSSYEQYF.

As for this clone: Other nucleotide sequences from this sample produce the same CDR3. The V gene is TRBV4-3, the J gene TRBJ2-3, with D perhaps matching TRBD1 or TRBD2 (5 bases each). Germline assignment: CDR1 LGHNA and CDR2 YSLEER. The CDR3 spans 14 residues. Trimming removed 0 bases at V and 4 bases at J, with 8 bases between. Here the CDR3 reads CASSQEGRADTQYF. CDR3 DNA sequence: TGCGCCAGCAGCCAAGAGGGGCGGGCAGATACGCAGTATTTT.

The chain recombines TRBV5-1 with TRBJ2-1; 8 bases are a match to TRBD1. CDR3 length equals 16 residues. Losses at the gene ends were 2 bases for V and 4 bases for J; bases not matched to a gene: 8. Germline V gene sequence: CDR1 SGHRS, CDR2 YFSETQ. The CDR3 sequence: CASSFDRGVVYNEQFF. Written as DNA, the CDR3 is TGCGCCAGCAGCTTCGACAGGGGAGTGGTTTACAATGAGCAGTTCTTC.

A note on this clone: The same CDR3 is also encoded by other DNA sequences in this sample. The V and J genes are TRBV27 and TRBJ1-2; D remains ambiguous. Germline CDR1 is MNHEY and CDR2 is SMNVEV (reference sequence). The CDR3 consists of 13 residues. Trimming pared 0 bases from V and 4 bases from J, leaving 6 bases between. CDR3 sequence reads: CASSLSGGYGYTF. The CDR3, as DNA: TGTGCCAGCAGTTTATCGGGTGGCTATGGCTACACCTTC.

The rearrangement joins TRBV20-1 to TRBJ2-7; D gene uncertain. V lost 3 bases and J lost 3, with 6 bases in between. Germline V CDR1 and CDR2: DFQATT, SNEGSKA (reference sequence). The CDR3 length is 11 residues. In DNA, the CDR3 is TGCAGTGCTAGGAATAACTACGAGCAGTACTTC. Translation gives CSARNNYEQYF.

CDR3 DNA: TGTGCCAGCAAAGTGTTATTGAACCCGGGACAGGGGGTGGAGAGAACTTTCTTT. Translation: CASKVLLNPGQGVERTFF. The genes are TRBV28 and TRBJ1-1; TRBD1 matches at 11 bases. With 7 bases clipped from V and 12 bases from J, the junction kept 25 bases outside the gene matches. The CDR3 spans 18 residues. CDR1 is MDHEN, CDR2 SYDVKM, per germline. Full variable domain (outside the CDR3, taken from reference TRBV28 and TRBJ1-1): DVKVTQSSRYLVKRTGEKVFLECVQDMDHENMFWYRQDPGLGLRLIYFSYDVKMKEKGDIPEGYSVSREKKERFSLILESASTNQTSMYLCASKVLLNPGQGVERTFFGQGTRLTVV.

The chain recombines TRBV4-1 with TRBJ2-3; weak D call: TRBD2 (6 bases). The CDR3 has 14 residues. Germline V gene sequence: CDR1 MGHRA, CDR2 YSYEKL. The V and J ends lost 1 base and 8 bases respectively, with 13 bases between them. The CDR3 DNA reads as TGCGCCAGCAGCCAAGGGAGTAGCGGCCGTACGCAGTATTTT. It codes for CASSQGSSGRTQYF.